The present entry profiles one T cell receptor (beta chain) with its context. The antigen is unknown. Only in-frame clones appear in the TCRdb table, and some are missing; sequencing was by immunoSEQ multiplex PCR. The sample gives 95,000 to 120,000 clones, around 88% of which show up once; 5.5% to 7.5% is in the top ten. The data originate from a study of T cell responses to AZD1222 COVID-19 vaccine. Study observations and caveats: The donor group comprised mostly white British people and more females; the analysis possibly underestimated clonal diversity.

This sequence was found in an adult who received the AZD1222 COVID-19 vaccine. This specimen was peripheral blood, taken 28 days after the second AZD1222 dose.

The CDR3 DNA reads TGTGCCAGCTTGGACAGGGGGCGCACTGAAGCTTTCTTT. Its translation: CASLDRGRTEAFF. The chain links TRBV6-5 to TRBJ1-1, with TRBD1 identical over 11 bases. The CDR3 spans 13 residues. The V gene's germline CDR1 is MNHEY and CDR2 SVGAGI. With V trimmed by 8 bases and J by 4 bases, 3 bases remained unmatched.